The following is a T cell receptor (beta chain) sequence with its context. Its antigen is unidentified. An end of the junction differs from the germline gene, which may be a read error. This sample is part of a study of metastatic and nonmetastatic thyroid tumors. TCRdb re-clonotyped the PCR reads through MiXCR. The data contain tens of thousands of clones, about a sixth of them singletons. Findings of the study overall: According to reports, the diversity of TCR beta was significantly higher in malignant thyroid tumors than in benign nodules, and this held in both blood and tumor samples.

The CDR3 runs 16 residues. Every patient underwent thyroid surgery untreated. Sequenced: blood. V and J are TRBV12-3 or TRBV12-4 and TRBJ1-2; no definite D call. The clonotype was recovered from a male donor with papillary thyroid cancer or a benign thyroid nodule (not recorded which). Some clones in this sample may be carry-over from other donors' samples. The CDR3 is CASSLVVFRRNYGYTF. For the CDR3, the DNA is TGTGCCAGCAGTTTGGTGGTGTTTAGGCGGAACTATGGTTACACCTTC.